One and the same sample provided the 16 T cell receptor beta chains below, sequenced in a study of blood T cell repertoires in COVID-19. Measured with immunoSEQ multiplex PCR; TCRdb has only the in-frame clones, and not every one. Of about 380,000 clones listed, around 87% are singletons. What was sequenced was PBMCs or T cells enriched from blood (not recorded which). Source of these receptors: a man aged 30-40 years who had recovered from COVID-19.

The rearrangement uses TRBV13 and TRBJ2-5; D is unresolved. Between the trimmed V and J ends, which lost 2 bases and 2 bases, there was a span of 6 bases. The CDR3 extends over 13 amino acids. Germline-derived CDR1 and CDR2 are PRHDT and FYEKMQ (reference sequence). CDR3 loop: CASSLPQQETQYF. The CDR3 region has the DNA TGTGCCAGCAGCTTACCACAGCAAGAGACCCAGTACTTC.

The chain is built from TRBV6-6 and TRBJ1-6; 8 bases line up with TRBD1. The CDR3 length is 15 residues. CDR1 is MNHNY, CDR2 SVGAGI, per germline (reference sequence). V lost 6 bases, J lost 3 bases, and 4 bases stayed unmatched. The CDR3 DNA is TGTGCCAGCAGACCCGACAGGGGCTATAATTCACCCCTCCACTTT. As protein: CASRPDRGYNSPLHF.

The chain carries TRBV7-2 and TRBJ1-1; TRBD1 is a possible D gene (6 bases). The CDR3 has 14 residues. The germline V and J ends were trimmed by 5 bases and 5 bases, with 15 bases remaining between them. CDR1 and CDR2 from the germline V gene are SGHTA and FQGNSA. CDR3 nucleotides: TGTGCCAGCAGCGTAAGCAGGGGATTAACTGAAGCTTTCTTT. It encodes CASSVSRGLTEAFF.

CDR3 in DNA: TGTGCCAGTAGTTGGGGGGTCTCCTACGAGCAGTACTTC. It codes for CASSWGVSYEQYF. V gene TRBV19 combines with J gene TRBJ2-7; tentatively, D is TRBD2 (6 bases). The CDR3 runs to 13 residues. V was cut by 5 bases and J by 0 bases, with 8 bases left in between. The germline gives CDR1 LNHDA, CDR2 SQIVND (reference sequence).

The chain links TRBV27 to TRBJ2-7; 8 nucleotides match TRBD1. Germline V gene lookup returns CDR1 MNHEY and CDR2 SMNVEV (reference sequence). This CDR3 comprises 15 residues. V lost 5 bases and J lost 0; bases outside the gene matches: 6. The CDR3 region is CASSPRQGSSYEQYF. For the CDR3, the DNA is TGTGCCAGCAGTCCTCGACAGGGGAGCTCCTACGAGCAGTACTTC.

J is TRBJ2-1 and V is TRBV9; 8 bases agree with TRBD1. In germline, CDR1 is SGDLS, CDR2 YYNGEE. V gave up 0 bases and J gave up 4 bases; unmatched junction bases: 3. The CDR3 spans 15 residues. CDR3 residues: CASSVGDRTYNEQFF. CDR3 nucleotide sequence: TGTGCCAGCAGCGTAGGGGACAGGACATACAATGAGCAGTTCTTC.

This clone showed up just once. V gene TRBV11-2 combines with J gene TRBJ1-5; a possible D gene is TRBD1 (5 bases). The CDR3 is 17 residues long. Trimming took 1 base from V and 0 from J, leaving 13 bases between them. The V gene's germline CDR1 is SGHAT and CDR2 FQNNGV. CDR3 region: CASSLGEVTDSNQPQHF. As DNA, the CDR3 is TGTGCCAGCAGCTTAGGCGAGGTGACAGATAGCAATCAGCCCCAGCATTTT.

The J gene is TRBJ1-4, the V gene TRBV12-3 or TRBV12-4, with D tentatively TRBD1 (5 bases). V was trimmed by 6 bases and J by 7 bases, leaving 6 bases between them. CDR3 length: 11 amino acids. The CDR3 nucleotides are TGTGCCAGCAGCACAGGTGAAAAACTGTTTTTT. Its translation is CASSTGEKLFF.

Here the CDR3 reads CASNEGLRFDGYTF. CDR3 coding DNA: TGTGCCTCGAATGAGGGCCTTAGGTTCGATGGCTACACCTTC. This chain joins TRBV19 and TRBJ1-2, with no clear D. The CDR3 extends over 14 amino acids. The ends were cut back, 11 bases at V and 6 bases at J, with 22 bases in the middle. In germline, CDR1 is LNHDA, CDR2 SQIVND (reference sequence).

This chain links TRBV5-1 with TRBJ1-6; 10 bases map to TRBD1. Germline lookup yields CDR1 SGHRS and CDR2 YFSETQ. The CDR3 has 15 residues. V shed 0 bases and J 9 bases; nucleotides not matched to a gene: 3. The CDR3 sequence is CASSLAGTGVSPLHF. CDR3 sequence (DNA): TGCGCCAGCAGCTTGGCCGGGACAGGGGTTTCACCCCTCCACTTT.

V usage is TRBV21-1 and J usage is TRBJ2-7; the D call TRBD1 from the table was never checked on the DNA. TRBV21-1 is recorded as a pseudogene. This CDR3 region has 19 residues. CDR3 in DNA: TGTGCCAGCAGCAAAGCCCCCTATGGTTTTCCGGGACAGGGTTACGAGCAGTACTTC. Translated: CASSKAPYGFPGQGYEQYF.

This CDR3 is CASSLDWVANQPQHF. The DNA for the CDR3 is TGTGCCAGCAGCTTAGATTGGGTAGCAAATCAGCCCCAGCATTTT. The J gene is TRBJ1-5, the V gene TRBV11-2; D not certain. V was trimmed by 0 bases and J by 4 bases, leaving 10 bases between them. This CDR3 region has 15 residues. Looked up from germline, CDR1 is SGHAT and CDR2 is FQNNGV.

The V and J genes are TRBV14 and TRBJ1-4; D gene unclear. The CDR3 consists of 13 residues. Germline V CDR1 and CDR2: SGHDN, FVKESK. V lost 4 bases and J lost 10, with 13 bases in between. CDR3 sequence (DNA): TGTGCCAGCAGCCCTAGCGGATCGGGAAAACTGTTTTTT. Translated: CASSPSGSGKLFF.

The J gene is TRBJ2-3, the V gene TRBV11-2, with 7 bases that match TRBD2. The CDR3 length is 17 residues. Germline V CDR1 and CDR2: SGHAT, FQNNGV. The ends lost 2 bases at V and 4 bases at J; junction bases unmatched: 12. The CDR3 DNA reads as TGTGCCAGCAGCTTAAATTTTGCGGGGGTGAGCGCAGATACGCAGTATTTT. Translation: CASSLNFAGVSADTQYF. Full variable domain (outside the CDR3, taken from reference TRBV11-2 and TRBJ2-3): EAGVAQSPRYKIIEKRQSVAFWCNPISGHATLYWYQQILGQGPKLLIQFQNNGVVDDSQLPKDRFSAERLKGVDSTLKIQPAKLEDSAVYLCASSLNFAGVSADTQYFGPGTRLTVL.

The CDR3 loop reads CASSQDVTGNQPQHF. As DNA, the CDR3 is TGCGCCAGCAGCCAAGATGTGACAGGGAATCAGCCCCAGCATTTT. The V and J genes are TRBV4-1 and TRBJ1-5; 7 positions match TRBD1. CDR3 length: 15 amino acids. Per the germline V gene, CDR1 is MGHRA and CDR2 is YSYEKL. Trimming cost V 0 bases and J 4 bases; bases outside gene matches: 3.

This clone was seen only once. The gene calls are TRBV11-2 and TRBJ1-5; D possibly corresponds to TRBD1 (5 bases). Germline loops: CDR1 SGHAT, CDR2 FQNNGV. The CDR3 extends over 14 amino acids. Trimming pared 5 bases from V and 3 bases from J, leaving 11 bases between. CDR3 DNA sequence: TGTGCCAGCAGCAAAGGGGTTGCCAATCAGCCCCAGCATTTT. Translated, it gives CASSKGVANQPQHF. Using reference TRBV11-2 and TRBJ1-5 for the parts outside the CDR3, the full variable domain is EAGVAQSPRYKIIEKRQSVAFWCNPISGHATLYWYQQILGQGPKLLIQFQNNGVVDDSQLPKDRFSAERLKGVDSTLKIQPAKLEDSAVYLCASSKGVANQPQHFGDGTRLSIL.